The next 21 T cell receptor beta chains were all read from a single sample in a study of CD8+ T cells in alopecia areata. The authors extracted RNA and reverse transcribed it into cDNA as the sequencing template. The repertoire was sequenced with immunoSEQ multiplex PCR; TCRdb's copy has only in-frame clones and lacks some. The repertoire holds under 350,000 clones, 58% seen once, with around 1.7% in the top ten. Treatment defined: oral pan-JAK inhibitor, 5-10 mg twice daily. The source was CD4+ T cells sorted from blood, collected at week 24, from a patient treated with tofacitinib. The receptors stem from a human donor with alopecia areata.

The V call is TRBV20-1, the J call TRBJ2-3; no clear D gene. This CDR3 comprises 11 residues. V dropped 6 bases and J dropped 8 bases, with 12 bases sitting between them. The germline V gene has CDR1 DFQATT and CDR2 SNEGSKA (reference sequence). CDR3: CSAPPRSTQYF. Here the CDR3 DNA reads TGCAGTGCCCCCCCGCGAAGTACGCAGTATTTT.

The sample holds a few counts of this clone. V and J are TRBV4-1 and TRBJ2-1, with 10 bases that match TRBD1. V was clipped by 5 bases and J by 7 bases; unmatched bases: 5. From germline, CDR1 is MGHRA and CDR2 YSYEKL. The CDR3 runs to 14 residues. CDR3 DNA sequence: TGCGCCAGCAGCGAGTGGACAGGGGGGAATGAGCAGTTCTTC. It encodes CASSEWTGGNEQFF.

Points on this clone: The same CDR3 is also encoded by other DNA sequences in this sample. V and J are TRBV30 and TRBJ1-1, with a tentative D call TRBD1 (5 bases). Germline V gene lookup returns CDR1 GTSNPN and CDR2 SVGIG (reference sequence). This CDR3 has 13 residues. With 3 bases removed from V and 1 base from J, the gap between germline ends came to 9 bases. DNA for the CDR3: TGTGCCTGGAGCCAGGGTTGGAACACTGAAGCTTTCTTT. Translation: CAWSQGWNTEAFF.

This sequence joins TRBV7-2 and TRBJ2-3; tentative D call: TRBD2 (6 bases). Germline V gene sequence: CDR1 SGHTA, CDR2 FQGNSA. The length of the CDR3 is 16 residues. V was pared by 2 bases and J by 2 bases, with 14 bases between. The CDR3 bases are TGTGCCAGCAGCTTAAGAAGCGGGTCGCTCACAGATACGCAGTATTTT. The encoded protein is CASSLRSGSLTDTQYF.

This chain joins TRBV30 and TRBJ1-6; no clear D. Trimming took 1 base from V and 4 from J, leaving 5 bases between them. CDR1 is GTSNPN and CDR2 is SVGIG in the germline V gene (reference sequence). There are 13 residues in the CDR3. CDR3 amino acids: CAWSAGYNSPLHF. CDR3 coding DNA: TGTGCCTGGAGTGCAGGTTATAATTCACCCCTCCACTTT. The variable domain in full, with the rest retrieved from reference TRBV30 and TRBJ1-6, is SQTIHQWPATLVQPVGSPLSLECTVEGTSNPNLYWYRQAAGRGLQLLFYSVGIGQISSEVPQNLSASRPQDRQFILSSKKLLLSDSGFYLCAWSAGYNSPLHFGNGTRLTVT.

This sequence joins TRBV27 and TRBJ2-6; D is uncertain. This CDR3 has 14 residues. CDR1 MNHEY and CDR2 SMNVEV come from the germline V gene (reference sequence). Trimming left V 3 bases short and J 2 bases short, with 5 bases between. In nucleotides, the CDR3 is TGTGCCAGCAGTTTGGTTACTGGGGCCAACGTCCTGACTTTC. The encoded protein is CASSLVTGANVLTF.

The chain joins TRBV4-3 to TRBJ2-3; 12 bases match TRBD2. The CDR3 has 17 amino acids. V shed 6 bases and J 0 bases; nucleotides not matched to a gene: 7. Germline CDR1 is LGHNA and CDR2 is YSLEER. The CDR3 is CASSRGLAGPSTDTQYF. CDR3 nucleotide sequence: TGCGCCAGCAGTCGCGGACTAGCGGGGCCAAGCACAGATACGCAGTATTTT.

This clone was picked up one time. The gene calls are TRBV20-1 and TRBJ1-1; unclear D gene. The germline V gene encodes CDR1 DFQATT and CDR2 SNEGSKA (reference sequence). The CDR3 consists of 11 residues. V lost 4 bases to trimming and J lost 7 bases, with 10 bases between them. In DNA form, the CDR3 reads TGCAGTGCTAAGATGAACCTTGAAGCTTTCTTT. This codes for CSAKMNLEAFF.

This clone has a handful of counts. This chain connects TRBV6-1 to TRBJ1-4; 8 bases map to TRBD1. Per the germline V gene, CDR1 is MNHNS and CDR2 is SASEGT. V shed 8 bases and J 8 bases; nucleotides not matched to a gene: 7. The CDR3 covers 13 residues. The CDR3 sequence: CASFLDRAEKLFF. CDR3 DNA sequence: TGTGCCAGCTTTTTGGACAGGGCAGAAAAACTGTTTTTT.

This chain joins TRBV5-1 and TRBJ1-4; weak D call: TRBD1 (6 bases). The CDR3 extends over 14 amino acids. Trimming stripped 4 bases from V and 5 bases from J, with 12 bases between. The germline V gene encodes CDR1 SGHRS and CDR2 YFSETQ. The CDR3 reads CASSRDRTNEKLFF. The CDR3 DNA is TGCGCCAGCAGCCGCGACAGGACAAATGAAAAACTGTTTTTT. The full variable domain, in which reference TRBV5-1 and TRBJ1-4 provide the parts outside the CDR3, is KAGVTQTPRYLIKTRGQQVTLSCSPISGHRSVSWYQQTPGQGLQFLFEYFSETQRNKGNFPGRFSGRQFSNSRSEMNVSTLELGDSALYLCASSRDRTNEKLFFGSGTQLSVL.

This chain uses TRBV7-3 with TRBJ1-2, with 8 bases matching TRBD1. Germline V gene lookup returns CDR1 SGHTA and CDR2 FQGTGA. This CDR3 contains 16 residues. The trim removed 1 base at V and 4 bases at J, leaving 8 bases unmatched. CDR3 sequence reads: CASSLMFQGAFYGYTF. In DNA form, the CDR3 reads TGTGCCAGCAGCTTAATGTTCCAGGGGGCCTTCTATGGCTACACCTTC.

The chain has TRBV7-2 and TRBJ2-7; 7 bases agree with TRBD2. V dropped 1 base and J dropped 1; count of bases not matched to a gene: 13. CDR3 length equals 18 residues. The germline V gene has CDR1 SGHTA and CDR2 FQGNSA. The CDR3 bases are TGTGCCAGCAGCTTAGTGTCGACTAGCCTAACGTCTTCCTACGAGCAGTACTTC. As protein: CASSLVSTSLTSSYEQYF.

The chain has TRBV30 and TRBJ2-1; 8 bases are a match to TRBD1. V was pared by 3 bases and J by 6 bases, with 7 bases of the junction left unmatched. Germline V gene lookup returns CDR1 GTSNPN and CDR2 SVGIG (reference sequence). The CDR3 is 14 amino acids. For the CDR3, the DNA is TGTGCCTGGAGCAAGGACAGGGTTTTCAATGAGCAGTTCTTC. Amino acids: CAWSKDRVFNEQFF.

V and J are TRBV5-1 and TRBJ2-3, with a tentative D call TRBD1 (5 bases). The CDR3 covers 13 residues. The V end lost 3 bases, the J end lost 6 bases, and 11 bases lay between the germline ends. Looked up from germline, CDR1 is SGHRS and CDR2 is YFSETQ. The CDR3, as DNA: TGCGCCAGCAGCTCTCAAGGGGTCGATACGCAGTATTTT. Its translation is CASSSQGVDTQYF.

This clone was seen a few times. The rearrangement links TRBV25-1 to TRBJ2-5; D perhaps matches TRBD1 (6 bases). Deletions cut 5 bases from V and 3 bases from J, with 10 bases between. Germline V gives CDR1 MGHDK, CDR2 SYGVNS. The CDR3 runs to 13 residues. The CDR3 spells CASSPRTEETQYF. CDR3 DNA sequence: TGTGCCAGCAGTCCGCGGACAGAAGAGACCCAGTACTTC.

The chain recombines TRBV7-8 with TRBJ2-1; tentatively, D is TRBD1 (5 bases). Germline CDR1 SGHVS, CDR2 FQNEAQ. This CDR3 has 13 residues. Trimming removed 3 bases from V and 8 bases from J, with 11 bases in between. CDR3 in DNA: TGTGCCAGCAGCTTGGGGCACATCTATGAGCAGTTCTTC. Its protein product is CASSLGHIYEQFF.

The V call is TRBV20-1, the J call TRBJ2-4, with D perhaps matching TRBD2 (5 bases). In germline, CDR1 is DFQATT, CDR2 SNEGSKA (reference sequence). The ends were cut back, 6 bases at V and 8 bases at J, with 11 bases in the middle. The CDR3 has 11 residues. CDR3 in DNA: TGCAGTGCAGCAACTAGGGACATTCAGTACTTC. This sequence encodes CSAATRDIQYF.

V gene TRBV30 combines with J gene TRBJ1-6; the match to TRBD1 covers 7 bases. The CDR3 is 16 residues long. The germline CDR1 and CDR2 sequences are GTSNPN and SVGIG (reference sequence). V lost 1 base, J lost 6 bases, and 9 bases stayed unmatched. CDR3 sequence (DNA): TGTGCCTGGAGTGGGAAACTGGGACAGCTTAATTCACCCCTCCACTTT. As protein: CAWSGKLGQLNSPLHF.

The chain links TRBV29-1 to TRBJ1-1, with D possibly matching TRBD1 (6 bases). Trimming shortened V by 7 bases and J by 1 base, and 10 bases separated the two germline ends. From germline, CDR1 is SQVTM and CDR2 ANQGSEA. The CDR3 runs to 12 residues. The CDR3 sequence is CSAGQPNTEAFF. Here the CDR3 DNA reads TGCAGCGCAGGACAGCCGAACACTGAAGCTTTCTTT.

This clone was seen repeatedly, ten times or more. The gene calls are TRBV9 and TRBJ2-1; TRBD2 aligns across 7 bases. The V segment lost 0 bases and the J segment 9 bases; nucleotides outside the gene matches: 6. This CDR3 has 14 residues. From germline, CDR1 is SGDLS and CDR2 YYNGEE. The CDR3 sequence: CASSVAGLVGEQFF. DNA for the CDR3: TGTGCCAGCAGCGTAGCAGGACTAGTGGGTGAGCAGTTCTTC.

This chain uses TRBV29-1 with TRBJ1-1, with D unresolved. Deletions cut 3 bases from V and 3 bases from J, with 5 bases between. CDR1 is SQVTM and CDR2 is ANQGSEA in the germline V gene. CDR3 length: 11 amino acids. Here the CDR3 DNA reads TGCAGCGTTGAGGCCCACACTGAAGCTTTCTTT. It codes for CSVEAHTEAFF.